This TCR beta chain was identified in a study of cytomegalovirus exposure and HLA in healthy donors. Looking at the study overall: Inside one of the first data releases sat about 91 million unique TCRs taken from HLA-typed donors.

In this sample, this clone turned up once. Antigen unknown. The PCR contained 60 Vbeta and 13 Jbeta primers. Method: immunoSEQ multiplex PCR; TCRdb's copy keeps in-frame clones and lacks some. Among 160,000 or so clones listed, 60% to 80% were seen once. General study results and limits: A missense variant in DCLRE1C was later tied to TCR beta V- and J-gene trimming.

Germline-derived CDR1 and CDR2 are SGHRS and YFSETQ. The junction had 11 bases not matched to a gene; V was cut back by 0 bases and J by 5 bases. This CDR3 is built from 16 residues. The clonotype comes from a man aged 40-55 years in good health and CMV-seropositive. This chain uses TRBV5-1 with TRBJ2-7; 7 nucleotides match TRBD2. The sample was PBMCs. Written as DNA, the CDR3 is TGCGCCAGCAGCTTGGCCTCGGGCGGGAGTAGTAACGAGCAGTACTTC. Its protein product is CASSLASGGSSNEQYF.